The following is a TCR beta chain sequence with its context. The antigen remains unidentified. The V gene's germline CDR1 is SGHRS and CDR2 YFSETQ. CDR3 length equals 15 residues. V shed 4 bases and J 9 bases; nucleotides not matched to a gene: 7. The donors, all healthy, were Caucasians living in Russia, aged about 6 to 90. Samples had at least 6.5 million PBMCs isolated from them. These data originate in a study of blood T cells in healthy people across ages. The study's findings and limits: The long-lived group displayed more naive CD4+ cells, plus higher diversity, than the aged donors did. The fall in TCR beta diversity per million T cells was roughly linear with age.

For the second PCR, which ran for roughly 7 to 11 cycles, a sample-barcoded 5' primer and a J-beta primer mix were used. TCRdb re-called the 5' RACE reads with MiXCR, one entry per CDR3 protein. The table lists approximately 810,000 distinct CDR3 sequences, less than 35% of them singletons, with about 18% in the top ten. This receptor was obtained from a woman aged 80 or over in good health. The V gene is TRBV5-1, the J gene TRBJ2-1; 13 bases map to TRBD2. Sequencing input: blood. CDR3 DNA: TGCGCCAGCAGCCCCGGGACTAGCGGGGTAGGTGAGCAGTTCTTC. Protein product: CASSPGTSGVGEQFF.